This is a list of T cell receptor beta chains from one sample in a study of Tregs in tolerant kidney transplant recipients. The table came from immunoSEQ multiplex PCR; TCRdb's copy has only in-frame clones and leaves some out. The repertoire holds approximately 60,000 clones, with about 89% as singletons. The sample consisted of CD4+ T cells from blood (PBMCs), taken 6 months after the transplant. These receptors all stem from a human patient who received a combined kidney and bone marrow transplant. Some T cells may possibly be graft donor cells. Each CDR3 is given with its conserved first and last residue. The D gene is left open where the match is weak. Clone size, where shown, is once, few, many, or a class for clones that have expanded.

j_gene,v_gene,d_gene,abundance,CDR3aa,CDR3nt
TRBJ2-7,TRBV7-2,TRBD1,.,CASSTAQGAPPYEQYF,TGTGCCAGCAGCACAGCACAGGGGGCGCCCCCCTACGAGCAGTACTTC
TRBJ1-5,TRBV5-1,.,.,CASSLSGWSNQPQHF,TGCGCCAGCAGCTTATCGGGTTGGAGCAATCAGCCCCAGCATTTT
TRBJ2-2,TRBV19,TRBD2,.,CASTRGGLDTGELFF,TGTGCCAGTACCCGCGGGGGATTGGACACCGGGGAGCTGTTTTTT
TRBJ2-2,TRBV19,.,.,CASSILGGGHANTGELFF,TGTGCCAGTAGTATCTTGGGAGGGGGTCACGCGAACACCGGGGAGCTGTTTTTT
TRBJ2-2,TRBV6-1,TRBD2,.,CASSELLAGGTNTGELFF,TGTGCCAGCAGTGAACTACTAGCGGGGGGAACTAACACCGGGGAGCTGTTTTTT
TRBJ2-2,TRBV9,TRBD2,.,CASSVVGAGVAPGELFF,TGTGCCAGCAGCGTAGTAGGGGCGGGAGTCGCCCCCGGGGAGCTGTTTTTT
TRBJ2-7,TRBV5-6,TRBD2,few,CASSEGLAEPSHEQYF,TGTGCCAGCAGCGAGGGACTAGCGGAACCGTCGCACGAGCAGTACTTC
TRBJ2-7,TRBV2,TRBD1,once,CASSWDRGLDEQYF,TGTGCCAGCAGTTGGGACAGGGGGCTGGACGAGCAGTACTTC
TRBJ2-5,TRBV6-1,TRBD1,once,CASSGGQGPQETQYF,TGTGCCAGCAGTGGAGGACAGGGCCCGCAAGAGACCCAGTACTTC
TRBJ2-5,TRBV25-1,.,.,CASSRGGWETQYF,TGTGCCAGCAGTCGGGGAGGTTGGGAGACCCAGTACTTC
TRBJ1-4,TRBV28,.,.,CAAGGTNEKLFF,TGTGCTGCGGGTGGCACTAATGAAAAACTGTTTTTT
TRBJ2-2,TRBV6-5,.,once,CASSYHPGELFF,TGTGCCAGCAGTTACCATCCCGGGGAGCTGTTTTTT
TRBJ2-7,TRBV6-5,TRBD1,.,CASSYSMTGGYEQYF,TGTGCCAGCAGTTACTCTATGACAGGGGGCTACGAGCAGTACTTC
TRBJ2-7,TRBV29-1,TRBD1,.,CSVKRQGQGTSSYEQYF,TGCAGCGTTAAGCGACAGGGCCAAGGGACAAGCTCCTACGAGCAGTACTTC
TRBJ2-7,TRBV10-3,.,.,CAILRDYDHEQYF,TGTGCCATCTTGAGGGATTATGACCACGAGCAGTACTTC